One sample yielded the 2 T cell receptor beta chains listed below, sequenced in a study of beta chain features in type 1 diabetes. Study conclusions and caveats: For Type 1 diabetes patients, all four CD4+ subsets carried TCRB CDR3s that were moderately but significantly shorter.

These receptors have no identified antigens. The authors reverse transcribed all of the isolated RNA, so sequencing captured expressed TCRB transcripts. This table comes from immunoSEQ multiplex PCR, and its TCRdb copy is limited to in-frame clones, with some not included. The sample yields more than 300,000 clones, roughly 9.8% seen once. The sequencing input was central memory CD4+ T cells from blood. These receptors all stem from a man in his thirties or forties with type 1 diabetes.

In its sample, this clone was seen a few times. The rearrangement links TRBV6-5 to TRBJ2-1; TRBD1 aligns across 11 bases. The CDR3 is made up of 13 amino acids. The trim removed 5 bases at V and 8 bases at J, leaving 2 bases unmatched. Germline CDR1 is MNHEY and CDR2 is SVGAGI. Here the CDR3 DNA reads TGTGCCAGCAGTCGGACAGGGGGCGATGAGCAGTTCTTC. Protein sequence: CASSRTGGDEQFF.

The V gene is TRBV19, the J gene TRBJ1-2; 9 bases align to TRBD1. Germline loops: CDR1 LNHDA, CDR2 SQIVND (reference sequence). Trimming removed 7 bases from V and 8 bases from J; junction bases left unmatched: 14. This CDR3 is built from 15 residues. DNA for the CDR3: TGTGCCAGTACCCTAATGGGGACAGGGCAGGGGGGCTACACCTTC. Its protein is CASTLMGTGQGGYTF.